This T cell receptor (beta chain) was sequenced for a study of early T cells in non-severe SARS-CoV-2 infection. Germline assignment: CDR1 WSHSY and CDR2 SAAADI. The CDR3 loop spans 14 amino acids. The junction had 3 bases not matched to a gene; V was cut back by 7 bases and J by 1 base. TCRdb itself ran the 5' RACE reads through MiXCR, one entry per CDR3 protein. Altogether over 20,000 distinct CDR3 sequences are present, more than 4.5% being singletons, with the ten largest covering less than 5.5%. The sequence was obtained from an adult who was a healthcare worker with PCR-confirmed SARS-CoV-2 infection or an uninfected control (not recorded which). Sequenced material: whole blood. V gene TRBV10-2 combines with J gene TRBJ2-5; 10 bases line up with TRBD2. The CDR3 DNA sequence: TGCGCCAGCACGTCTAGCGGGAGCCAAGAGACCCAGTACTTC. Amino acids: CASTSSGSQETQYF.